This TCR beta chain emerged from a study of OX40 agonist ivuxolimab in advanced cancers. This clone was detected only a few times. The V gene lost 4 bases and the J gene lost 7 bases, with 13 bases spanning the gap. In germline, CDR1 is PRHDT, CDR2 FYEKMQ (reference sequence). This CDR3 spans 13 amino acids. Some clones are missing from TCRdb's copy, which holds only in-frame ones; the method was immunoSEQ multiplex PCR. The data contain 60,000 to 85,000 clones, around 83% of them singletons. The specimen was CD4+ or CD8+ T cells sorted from blood, collected in a trial of the OX40 agonist ivuxolimab. The TCR originated in an adult with an advanced solid tumor such as melanoma, head and neck, liver or kidney cancer. The chain carries TRBV13 and TRBJ2-5, with TRBD2 as a possible D gene (5 bases). As DNA, the CDR3 is TGTGCCAGCAGCTCCAGGCTAGCCGGGACCCAGTACTTC. Translated, it gives CASSSRLAGTQYF. Looking up the rest from reference TRBV13 and TRBJ2-5 gives the full variable domain: AAGVIQSPRHLIKEKRETATLKCYPIPRHDTVYWYQQGPGQDPQFLISFYEKMQSDKGSIPDRFSAQQFSDYHSELNMSSLELGDSALYFCASSSRLAGTQYFGPGTRLLVL.